This T cell receptor beta chain was captured by sequencing in a study of blood T cell repertoires in COVID-19. On the study more broadly: Collection of acute and convalescent COVID-19 samples took place in the United States, Italy and Spain. The analysed material was cDNA or gDNA that came from T cells, B-cell-depleted T cells, or PBMCs.

Clones were read by immunoSEQ multiplex PCR, and TCRdb kept only the in-frame ones, dropping some. The profile covers about 110,000 clones, with around 86% appearing a single time and 7.9% taken by the ten largest. V shed 4 bases and J 4 bases; nucleotides not matched to a gene: 7. Germline V gene lookup returns CDR1 SGHTS and CDR2 YDEGEE. The CDR3 contains 14 residues. In this sample, this clone turned up a few times. V is TRBV5-8 and J is TRBJ1-1; 7 bases match TRBD1. This sequence originates from a man in his 70s with acute or convalescent COVID-19. Sequencing was performed on peripheral blood. DNA of the CDR3: TGTGCCAGCAGCAGATACAGGGGTACCACTGAAGCTTTCTTT. The encoded protein is CASSRYRGTTEAFF.